What follows are 2 T cell receptor beta chains derived from one specimen sequenced in a study of T cells in Graves' hyperthyroidism and ophthalmopathy. From RNA transcripts, TCR beta CDR3 regions were amplified. The HTBI primer set served for first-round RT-PCR of the TCR CDR3. TCRdb processed the multiplex PCR reads anew with MiXCR; each CDR3 protein has one entry. In the table there are about 400,000 distinct CDR3 sequences, more than 12% of which are singletons. The source material was blood. The receptors originated from a woman aged 30 to 39 with Graves' hyperthyroidism.

This clonotype was seen more than once but under ten times. The chain carries TRBV2 and TRBJ2-1; D uncertain. The CDR3 length is 15 residues. V shed 8 bases and J shed 0 bases, with 14 bases lying between them. Germline values: CDR1 SNHLY, CDR2 FYNNEI. The CDR3 DNA reads TGTGCCAGCGTCCCCCAGGAGACCTCCTACAATGAGCAGTTCTTC. As protein: CASVPQETSYNEQFF.

This clonotype was counted only a few times. This chain links TRBV7-9 with TRBJ1-1; D remains ambiguous. This CDR3 spans 13 amino acids. In germline, CDR1 is SEHNR, CDR2 FQNEAQ (reference sequence). The V end lost 3 bases, the J end lost 6 bases, and 11 bases lay between the germline ends. As DNA, the CDR3 is TGTGCCAGCAGCTTCGAGGGAAGGGCTGAAGCTTTCTTT. It encodes CASSFEGRAEAFF.